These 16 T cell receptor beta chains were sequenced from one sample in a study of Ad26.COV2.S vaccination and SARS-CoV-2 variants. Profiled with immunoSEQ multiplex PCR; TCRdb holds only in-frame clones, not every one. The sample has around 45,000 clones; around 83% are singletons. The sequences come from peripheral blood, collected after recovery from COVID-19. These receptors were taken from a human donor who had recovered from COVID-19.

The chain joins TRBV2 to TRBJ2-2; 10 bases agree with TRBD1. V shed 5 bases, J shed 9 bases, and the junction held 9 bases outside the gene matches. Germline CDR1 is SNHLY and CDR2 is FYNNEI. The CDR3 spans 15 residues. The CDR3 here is CASSLSRDRGRELFF. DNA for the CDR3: TGTGCCAGCAGTCTGTCCCGGGACAGGGGCCGGGAGCTGTTTTTT.

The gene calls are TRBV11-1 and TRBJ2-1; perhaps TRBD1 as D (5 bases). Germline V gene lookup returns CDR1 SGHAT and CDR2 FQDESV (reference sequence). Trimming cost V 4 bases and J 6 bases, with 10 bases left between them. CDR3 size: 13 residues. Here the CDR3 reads CASSSWGGNEQFF. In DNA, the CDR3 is TGTGCCAGCAGCTCATGGGGCGGCAATGAGCAGTTCTTC.

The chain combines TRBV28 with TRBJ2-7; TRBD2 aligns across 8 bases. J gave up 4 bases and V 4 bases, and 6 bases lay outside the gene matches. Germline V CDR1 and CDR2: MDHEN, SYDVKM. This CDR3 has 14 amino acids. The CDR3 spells CASSSSGSGYEQYF. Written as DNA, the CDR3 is TGTGCCAGCAGTTCCAGCGGGAGCGGTTACGAGCAGTACTTC.

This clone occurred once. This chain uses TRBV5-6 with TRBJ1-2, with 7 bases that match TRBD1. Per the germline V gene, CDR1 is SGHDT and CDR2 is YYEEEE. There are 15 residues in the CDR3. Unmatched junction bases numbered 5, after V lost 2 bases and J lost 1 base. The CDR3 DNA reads TGTGCCAGCAGCTTCCACAGGGGCTATAACTATGGCTACACCTTC. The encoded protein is CASSFHRGYNYGYTF.

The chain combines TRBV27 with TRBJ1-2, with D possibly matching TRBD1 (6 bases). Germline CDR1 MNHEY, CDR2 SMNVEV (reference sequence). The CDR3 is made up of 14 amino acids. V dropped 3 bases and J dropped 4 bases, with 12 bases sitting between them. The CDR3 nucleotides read TGTGCCAGCAGTTTGGGGGCCCCTCTCTATGGCTACACCTTC. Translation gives CASSLGAPLYGYTF.

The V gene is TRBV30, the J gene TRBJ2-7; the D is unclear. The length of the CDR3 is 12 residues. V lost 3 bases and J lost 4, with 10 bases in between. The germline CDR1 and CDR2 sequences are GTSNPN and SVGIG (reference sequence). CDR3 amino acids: CAWSPADYEQYF. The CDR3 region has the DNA TGTGCCTGGAGCCCGGCAGATTACGAGCAGTACTTC. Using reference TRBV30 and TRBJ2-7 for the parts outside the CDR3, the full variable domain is SQTIHQWPATLVQPVGSPLSLECTVEGTSNPNLYWYRQAAGRGLQLLFYSVGIGQISSEVPQNLSASRPQDRQFILSSKKLLLSDSGFYLCAWSPADYEQYFGPGTRLTVT.

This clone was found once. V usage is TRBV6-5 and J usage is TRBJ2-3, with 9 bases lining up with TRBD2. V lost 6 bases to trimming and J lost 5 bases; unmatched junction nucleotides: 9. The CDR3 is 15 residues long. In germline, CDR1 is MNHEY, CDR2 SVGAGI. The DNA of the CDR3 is TGTGCCAGCAGGAGCGGGGGGCGACGGGGAGATACGCAGTATTTT. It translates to CASRSGGRRGDTQYF.

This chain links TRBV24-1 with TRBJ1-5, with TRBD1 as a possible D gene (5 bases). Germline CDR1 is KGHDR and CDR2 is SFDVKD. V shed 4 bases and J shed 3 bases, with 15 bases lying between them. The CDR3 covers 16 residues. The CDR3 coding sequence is TGTGCCACCAGTGACGCGCTGGGGGGGATCAATCAGCCCCAGCATTTT. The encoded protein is CATSDALGGINQPQHF.

CDR3 in DNA: TGTGCCAGCAGCTTAGGGGGGCAGGAAGCTTTCTTT. Translated: CASSLGGQEAFF. This rearrangement joins TRBV7-2 to TRBJ1-1; D might be TRBD1 (6 bases). Trimming pared 1 base from V and 8 bases from J, leaving 8 bases between. CDR1 and CDR2 from the germline V gene are SGHTA and FQGNSA. The length of the CDR3 is 12 residues.

The CDR3 sequence: CASSVAGGTDTQYF. The CDR3 nucleotides read TGTGCCAGCAGTGTAGCGGGGGGCACAGATACGCAGTATTTT. The chain uses TRBV6-1 and TRBJ2-3, with 9 bases fitting TRBD2. V trimming: 4 bases; J trimming: 1 base; junction bases outside the gene matches: 0. This CDR3 has 14 amino acids. Germline assignment: CDR1 MNHNS and CDR2 SASEGT.

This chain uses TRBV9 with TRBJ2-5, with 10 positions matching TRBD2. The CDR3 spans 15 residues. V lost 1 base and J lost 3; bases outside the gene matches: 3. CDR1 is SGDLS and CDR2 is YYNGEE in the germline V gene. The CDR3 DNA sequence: TGTGCCAGCAGCGTATCAGCGGGGGGGAAAGAGACCCAGTACTTC. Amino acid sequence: CASSVSAGGKETQYF. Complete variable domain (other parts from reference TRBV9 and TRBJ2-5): DSGVTQTPKHLITATGQRVTLRCSPRSGDLSVYWYQQSLDQGLQFLIQYYNGEERAKGNILERFSAQQFPDLHSELNLSSLELGDSALYFCASSVSAGGKETQYFGPGTRLLVL.

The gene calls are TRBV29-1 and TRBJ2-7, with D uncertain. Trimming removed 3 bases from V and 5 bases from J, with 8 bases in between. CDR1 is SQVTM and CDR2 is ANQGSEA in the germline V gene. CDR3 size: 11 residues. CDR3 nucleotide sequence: TGCAGCGTTGATTTTTTCAACGAGCAGTACTTC. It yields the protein CSVDFFNEQYF.

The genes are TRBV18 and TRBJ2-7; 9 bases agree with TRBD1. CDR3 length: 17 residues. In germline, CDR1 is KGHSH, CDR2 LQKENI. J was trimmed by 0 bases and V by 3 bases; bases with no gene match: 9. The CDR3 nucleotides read TGTGCCAGCTCACCGGGACAGGGTCTTGTAAGCTCCTACGAGCAGTACTTC. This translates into CASSPGQGLVSSYEQYF.

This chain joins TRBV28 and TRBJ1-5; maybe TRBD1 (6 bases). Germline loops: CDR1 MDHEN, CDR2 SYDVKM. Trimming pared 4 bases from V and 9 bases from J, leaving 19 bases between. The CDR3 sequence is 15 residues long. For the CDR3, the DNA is TGTGCCAGCAGTTCAACAGGGCCCCAAGAACGGCCCCAGCATTTT. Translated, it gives CASSSTGPQERPQHF.

The DNA of the CDR3 is TGTGCCAGCTGGATGGGCAGAGGAGATACGCAGTATTTT. Protein: CASWMGRGDTQYF. V usage is TRBV27 and J usage is TRBJ2-3; D unclear. This CDR3 spans 13 amino acids. The ends were cut back, 8 bases at V and 5 bases at J, with 14 bases in the middle. Germline V lookup: CDR1 MNHEY, CDR2 SMNVEV (reference sequence).

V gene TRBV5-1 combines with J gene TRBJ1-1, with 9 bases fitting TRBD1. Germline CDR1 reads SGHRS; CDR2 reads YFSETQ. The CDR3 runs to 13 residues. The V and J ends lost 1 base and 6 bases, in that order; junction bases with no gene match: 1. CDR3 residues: CASSLRTGAEAFF. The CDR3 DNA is TGCGCCAGCAGCTTGAGGACAGGGGCTGAAGCTTTCTTT.